A selection of T cell receptor beta chains follows, all from one sample in a study of radiation and T cells in renal cell carcinoma. Measured with immunoSEQ multiplex PCR; TCRdb has only the in-frame clones, and not every one. The sample holds 130,000 to 150,000 clones, over 75% seen once. Material: blood, obtained from a patient whose treatment included radiotherapy and nephrectomy. These receptor sequences come from a woman in her forties or fifties with renal cell carcinoma. CDR3s include the opening cysteine and the closing phenylalanine or tryptophan. The order of the fields is clone size, D gene, J gene, V gene, CDR3 protein, CDR3 DNA. The D gene is left open where the match is weak. Rows may omit the clone size; those that give it use once, few, many or a size class.

abundance: .; d_gene: .; j_gene: TRBJ1-2; v_gene: TRBV14; CDR3aa: CASSQAGGQYSYGYTF; CDR3nt: TGTGCCAGCAGCCAAGCGGGGGGGCAGTACTCCTATGGCTACACCTTC
abundance: .; d_gene: TRBD1; j_gene: TRBJ2-7; v_gene: TRBV29-1; CDR3aa: CSVDRQGYEQYF; CDR3nt: TGCAGCGTTGATAGACAGGGCTACGAGCAGTACTTC
abundance: .; d_gene: .; j_gene: TRBJ1-4; v_gene: TRBV27; CDR3aa: CASSSGFLGGEKLFF; CDR3nt: TGTGCCAGCAGTTCCGGCTTTTTGGGGGGTGAAAAACTGTTTTTT
abundance: once; d_gene: TRBD2; j_gene: TRBJ2-5; v_gene: TRBV10-3; CDR3aa: CAISAGTSGGAETQYF; CDR3nt: TGTGCCATCAGTGCTGGGACTAGCGGGGGGGCAGAGACCCAGTACTTC
abundance: .; d_gene: .; j_gene: TRBJ2-2; v_gene: TRBV6-1; CDR3aa: CASSGRLRTGELFF; CDR3nt: TGTGCCAGCAGTGGGAGACTAAGAACCGGGGAGCTGTTTTTT
abundance: .; d_gene: TRBD2; j_gene: TRBJ2-3; v_gene: TRBV25-1; CDR3aa: CASSDSSVASGGTDTQYF; CDR3nt: TGTGCCAGCAGTGATTCTAGTGTGGCTAGCGGGGGAACAGATACGCAGTATTTT
abundance: .; d_gene: .; j_gene: TRBJ1-4; v_gene: TRBV7-2; CDR3aa: CASSDLGAVEKLFF; CDR3nt: TGTGCCAGCAGCGACCTGGGAGCGGTTGAAAAACTGTTTTTT
abundance: .; d_gene: TRBD1; j_gene: TRBJ1-1; v_gene: TRBV6-6; CDR3aa: CASSFTGERAFF; CDR3nt: TGTGCCAGCAGTTTCACAGGGGAGAGGGCTTTCTTT
abundance: .; d_gene: .; j_gene: TRBJ1-4; v_gene: TRBV19; CDR3aa: CASSIDRELNEKLFF; CDR3nt: TGTGCCAGTAGTATAGATCGAGAACTTAATGAAAAACTGTTTTTT
abundance: .; d_gene: TRBD1; j_gene: TRBJ1-4; v_gene: TRBV5-8; CDR3aa: CASSLHRGEKLFF; CDR3nt: TGTGCCAGCAGCTTACACAGGGGCGAAAAACTGTTTTTT
abundance: few; d_gene: .; j_gene: TRBJ1-1; v_gene: TRBV13; CDR3aa: CASSQGRDTEAFF; CDR3nt: TGTGCCAGCAGCCAGGGACGGGACACTGAAGCTTTCTTT
abundance: once; d_gene: TRBD1; j_gene: TRBJ1-2; v_gene: TRBV5-1; CDR3aa: CASSFQGAANYGYTF; CDR3nt: TGCGCCAGCAGCTTCCAGGGGGCCGCTAACTATGGCTACACCTTC
abundance: .; d_gene: .; j_gene: TRBJ1-1; v_gene: TRBV18; CDR3aa: CASSPQGYTEAFF; CDR3nt: TGTGCCAGCTCACCGCAGGGGTACACTGAAGCTTTCTTT
abundance: once; d_gene: .; j_gene: TRBJ1-6; v_gene: TRBV30; CDR3aa: CAWSRGSTNSPLHF; CDR3nt: TGTGCCTGGAGTCGCGGTTCCACGAATTCACCCCTCCACTTT
abundance: .; d_gene: .; j_gene: TRBJ1-3; v_gene: TRBV27; CDR3aa: CASSFGGSGNTIYF; CDR3nt: TGTGCCAGCAGCTTTGGCGGCTCTGGAAACACCATATATTTT
abundance: .; d_gene: TRBD1; j_gene: TRBJ1-2; v_gene: TRBV13; CDR3aa: CASSRTGGDYGYTF; CDR3nt: TGTGCCAGCAGCCGGACAGGGGGCGACTATGGCTACACCTTC
abundance: .; d_gene: TRBD1; j_gene: TRBJ2-7; v_gene: TRBV19; CDR3aa: CASSFRQGNYEQYF; CDR3nt: TGTGCCAGTAGTTTCAGACAGGGGAACTACGAGCAGTACTTC
abundance: .; d_gene: .; j_gene: TRBJ2-3; v_gene: TRBV7-8; CDR3aa: CASSQRSRSGSTDTQYF; CDR3nt: TGTGCCAGCAGCCAAAGGTCACGGTCGGGCAGCACAGATACGCAGTATTTT
abundance: .; d_gene: .; j_gene: TRBJ2-7; v_gene: TRBV27; CDR3aa: CASSSGLPRDEQYF; CDR3nt: TGTGCCAGCAGTTCGGGACTCCCTCGGGACGAGCAGTACTTC
abundance: .; d_gene: TRBD1; j_gene: TRBJ1-1; v_gene: TRBV6-6; CDR3aa: CASSYGTALVNTEAFF; CDR3nt: TGTGCCAGCAGTTACGGGACAGCTCTTGTGAACACTGAAGCTTTCTTT
abundance: .; d_gene: .; j_gene: TRBJ2-3; v_gene: TRBV9; CDR3aa: CASSPASSTDTQYF; CDR3nt: TGTGCCAGCAGCCCAGCCTCTAGCACAGATACGCAGTATTTT
abundance: .; d_gene: TRBD2; j_gene: TRBJ2-3; v_gene: TRBV5-4; CDR3aa: CASSLAGRTDTQYF; CDR3nt: TGTGCCAGCAGCTTAGCGGGGCGCACAGATACGCAGTATTTT
abundance: .; d_gene: .; j_gene: TRBJ2-2; v_gene: TRBV7-8; CDR3aa: CASSPGYTGELFF; CDR3nt: TGTGCCAGCAGTCCAGGGTACACCGGGGAGCTGTTTTTT
abundance: .; d_gene: .; j_gene: TRBJ2-3; v_gene: TRBV5-1; CDR3aa: CASSLGGGTDTQYF; CDR3nt: TGCGCCAGCAGCCTAGGGGGGGGCACAGATACGCAGTATTTT
abundance: .; d_gene: .; j_gene: TRBJ2-1; v_gene: TRBV19; CDR3aa: CASSRGLGSYNEQFF; CDR3nt: TGTGCCAGTAGTCGTGGGTTGGGCTCCTACAATGAGCAGTTCTTC
abundance: .; d_gene: .; j_gene: TRBJ1-3; v_gene: TRBV30; CDR3aa: CAWSRQAVSGNTIYF; CDR3nt: TGTGCCTGGAGCCGACAGGCGGTCTCTGGAAACACCATATATTTT
abundance: once; d_gene: .; j_gene: TRBJ1-1; v_gene: TRBV19; CDR3aa: CACQGREGTEAFF; CDR3nt: TGTGCCTGTCAAGGCAGGGAAGGAACTGAAGCTTTCTTT
abundance: .; d_gene: .; j_gene: TRBJ1-5; v_gene: TRBV6-6; CDR3aa: CASSFLINQPQHF; CDR3nt: TGTGCCAGCAGTTTCCTAATTAATCAGCCCCAGCATTTT
abundance: .; d_gene: TRBD1; j_gene: TRBJ2-1; v_gene: TRBV7-2; CDR3aa: CASSFNAGTGYNEQFF; CDR3nt: TGTGCCAGCAGCTTTAACGCCGGGACAGGGTACAATGAGCAGTTCTTC
abundance: .; d_gene: .; j_gene: TRBJ1-2; v_gene: TRBV4-3; CDR3aa: CASSPSGLKGANYGYTF; CDR3nt: TGCGCCAGCAGCCCTTCCGGGTTGAAGGGGGCTAACTATGGCTACACCTTC
abundance: .; d_gene: TRBD2; j_gene: TRBJ2-1; v_gene: TRBV7-9; CDR3aa: CASSPSGEGEQFF; CDR3nt: TGTGCCAGCAGCCCCAGCGGGGAGGGTGAGCAGTTCTTC
abundance: once; d_gene: .; j_gene: TRBJ2-7; v_gene: TRBV7-2; CDR3aa: CASSLLGYEQYF; CDR3nt: TGTGCCAGCAGCTTACTAGGTTACGAGCAGTACTTC
abundance: .; d_gene: .; j_gene: TRBJ2-4; v_gene: TRBV7-2; CDR3aa: CASSLDGGPSSIQYF; CDR3nt: TGTGCCAGCAGCTTAGACGGGGGGCCTTCTTCCATTCAGTACTTC
abundance: .; d_gene: .; j_gene: TRBJ2-7; v_gene: TRBV18; CDR3aa: CASSPPDNNEQYF; CDR3nt: TGTGCCAGCTCACCCCCCGACAATAACGAGCAGTACTTC
abundance: once; d_gene: .; j_gene: TRBJ2-5; v_gene: TRBV7-9; CDR3aa: CASSRDYQETQYF; CDR3nt: TGTGCCAGCAGCCGGGACTACCAAGAGACCCAGTACTTC
abundance: .; d_gene: TRBD1; j_gene: TRBJ1-3; v_gene: TRBV9; CDR3aa: CASSATGGMSGNTIYF; CDR3nt: TGTGCCAGCAGCGCCACAGGGGGCATGTCTGGAAACACCATATATTTT
abundance: .; d_gene: TRBD2; j_gene: TRBJ2-1; v_gene: TRBV30; CDR3aa: CAWSIVLADNEQFF; CDR3nt: TGTGCCTGGAGTATTGTGCTAGCGGACAATGAGCAGTTCTTC
abundance: .; d_gene: .; j_gene: TRBJ1-3; v_gene: TRBV27; CDR3aa: CASRAGAAGNTIYF; CDR3nt: TGTGCCTCCCGCGCGGGGGCGGCCGGAAACACCATATATTTT
abundance: .; d_gene: .; j_gene: TRBJ2-5; v_gene: TRBV7-9; CDR3aa: CASSSRPGGAGTQYF; CDR3nt: TGTGCCAGCAGCTCCCGGCCGGGGGGCGCGGGGACCCAGTACTTC
abundance: .; d_gene: TRBD2; j_gene: TRBJ2-2; v_gene: TRBV11-2; CDR3aa: CASRPTTSGVTGELFF; CDR3nt: TGTGCCAGCAGACCAACGACTAGCGGGGTAACCGGGGAGCTGTTTTTT
abundance: .; d_gene: TRBD1; j_gene: TRBJ2-2; v_gene: TRBV7-2; CDR3aa: CASSWDRTNTGELFF; CDR3nt: TGTGCCAGCAGCTGGGACAGGACGAACACCGGGGAGCTGTTTTTT
abundance: once; d_gene: .; j_gene: TRBJ1-2; v_gene: TRBV19; CDR3aa: CATTTGRIWGEGYTF; CDR3nt: TGTGCCACCACGACAGGAAGAATTTGGGGGGAGGGCTACACCTTC
abundance: .; d_gene: TRBD1; j_gene: TRBJ1-2; v_gene: TRBV6-1; CDR3aa: CASIRTGANYGYTF; CDR3nt: TGTGCCAGCATACGGACAGGGGCGAACTATGGCTACACCTTC
abundance: .; d_gene: .; j_gene: TRBJ2-6; v_gene: TRBV18; CDR3aa: CASSPGGSGANVLTF; CDR3nt: TGTGCCAGCTCACCAGGAGGCTCTGGGGCCAACGTCCTGACTTTC
abundance: once; d_gene: .; j_gene: TRBJ2-3; v_gene: TRBV5-1; CDR3aa: CASSLGPEQDTQYF; CDR3nt: TGCGCCAGCAGCTTGGGTCCGGAACAGGATACGCAGTATTTT
abundance: .; d_gene: .; j_gene: TRBJ1-6; v_gene: TRBV2; CDR3aa: CASSGRDNSPLHF; CDR3nt: TGTGCCAGCAGCGGACGGGATAATTCACCCCTCCACTTT
abundance: .; d_gene: TRBD1; j_gene: TRBJ1-2; v_gene: TRBV29-1; CDR3aa: CSVEDRPGQLSGGYTF; CDR3nt: TGCAGCGTTGAAGATCGACCGGGACAGCTATCTGGGGGCTACACCTTC
abundance: .; d_gene: TRBD1; j_gene: TRBJ1-4; v_gene: TRBV19; CDR3aa: CATTDLGQNEKLFF; CDR3nt: TGTGCCACCACCGACCTGGGACAGAATGAAAAACTGTTTTTT
abundance: .; d_gene: .; j_gene: TRBJ1-4; v_gene: TRBV7-6; CDR3aa: CASSLEGVREKLFF; CDR3nt: TGTGCCAGCAGCTTAGAGGGGGTCCGAGAAAAACTGTTTTTT
abundance: .; d_gene: .; j_gene: TRBJ2-3; v_gene: TRBV18; CDR3aa: CASSARTSTDTQYF; CDR3nt: TGTGCCAGCTCAGCCAGGACTAGCACAGATACGCAGTATTTT
abundance: .; d_gene: .; j_gene: TRBJ2-7; v_gene: TRBV6-1; CDR3aa: CATQPGVSYEQYF; CDR3nt: TGTGCCACTCAACCGGGCGTTTCCTACGAGCAGTACTTC
abundance: .; d_gene: TRBD1; j_gene: TRBJ1-2; v_gene: TRBV29-1; CDR3aa: CSVESTGRYGYTF; CDR3nt: TGCAGCGTCGAATCGACAGGGCGTTATGGCTACACCTTC
abundance: .; d_gene: .; j_gene: TRBJ2-7; v_gene: TRBV6-5; CDR3aa: CASRSTAGTYEQYF; CDR3nt: TGTGCCAGCAGGTCGACCGCAGGGACCTACGAGCAGTACTTC
abundance: .; d_gene: .; j_gene: TRBJ2-5; v_gene: TRBV27; CDR3aa: CASSPGPLGTQYF; CDR3nt: TGTGCCAGCAGCCCGGGACCTTTGGGGACCCAGTACTTC
abundance: .; d_gene: TRBD2; j_gene: TRBJ2-3; v_gene: TRBV9; CDR3aa: CASSVLAGGTDTQYF; CDR3nt: TGTGCCAGCAGCGTATTAGCGGGGGGCACAGATACGCAGTATTTT
abundance: few; d_gene: .; j_gene: TRBJ1-2; v_gene: TRBV2; CDR3aa: CASSVHYGYTF; CDR3nt: TGTGCCAGCAGTGTACACTATGGCTACACCTTC
abundance: once; d_gene: .; j_gene: TRBJ1-1; v_gene: TRBV5-1; CDR3aa: CASSSGVGTLDTEAFF; CDR3nt: TGCGCCAGCAGCTCCGGGGTGGGGACTCTCGACACTGAAGCTTTCTTT
abundance: .; d_gene: .; j_gene: TRBJ1-2; v_gene: TRBV12-5; CDR3aa: CASGLPPDDYGYTF; CDR3nt: TGTGCTAGTGGTTTGCCCCCGGATGACTATGGCTACACCTTC
abundance: .; d_gene: TRBD2; j_gene: TRBJ2-1; v_gene: TRBV7-9; CDR3aa: CASSPRVGSGGSSGNEQFF; CDR3nt: TGTGCCAGCAGCCCCCGTGTGGGTAGCGGGGGATCTTCCGGGAATGAGCAGTTCTTC